This entry concerns a single T cell receptor (beta chain). This clonotype was observed at least ten times. Its antigen remains undetermined. One base away there is no much larger clone; base qualities are not given. The CDR3 starts with the cysteine, ends with the phenylalanine, and has 15 residues. The only DNA kept is the CDR3, 45 bases in frame from the first base. The CDR1 and CDR2 encoded by the germline V gene (reference sequence) are DFQATT and SNEGSKA. The germline V end is reduced by 6 bases and the J end by 3 bases; junction bases left unmatched: 9. The data derive from a study of T cells in Graves' hyperthyroidism and ophthalmopathy (dated by TCRdb to the late 2010s). Regarding the study in general: Peripheral blood samples were taken at the time of initial diagnosis, prior to any treatment. To identify distinguishing TCR V-J signatures, a discovery cohort of about 95 patients was used, comprising under 45 with Graves' ophthalmopathy and under 60 with stable Graves' hyperthyroidism. Prospective prediction of ophthalmopathy was tested in an independent validation cohort of fewer than 20 hyperthyroidism patients and around 16 patients who later progressed to ophthalmopathy. The 75 to 100 discovery patients were divided at random into training and test sets in a 7:3 ratio. Thyroid tissue and blood T-cell repertoires from several Graves' hyperthyroidism patients were also compared in the study. After blood sampling, hyperthyroidism patients were treated with methimazole at a starting dose of 30 mg daily, and ophthalmopathy patients were treated with high-dose intravenous methylprednisolone. The paper reports TCR Vbeta CDR3 sequencing of roughly 140 peripheral blood samples: 40 or so ophthalmopathy, under 80 hyperthyroidism and some 17 progressor patients. Overall results and qualifications from the work: Most expanded thyroid clonotypes (frequency above 0.001) were also detected in blood, suggesting blood repertoires may reflect thyroid immune responses. In cross-validation, a model built on a 13 V-J signature told ophthalmopathy apart from stable hyperthyroidism with less than 90% sensitivity and about 81% specificity, and in testing the same model reached 80%/75%. Sample size was not statistically predetermined, and investigators were not blinded to group allocation. During validation, the model predicted progression to ophthalmopathy a median of roughly 7.1 months ahead of onset, with 60% to 71% sensitivity and about 75% specificity.

TCR beta CDR3 regions were amplified from RNA transcripts. The TCR CDR3 was subjected to a first round of RT-PCR using the HTBI primer set and the Qiagen OneStep RT-PCR kit. A second multiplex PCR round built the libraries, followed by size selection and purification. Sequencing of the libraries was done on an Illumina HiSeq2000 using paired-end 100 bp reads. As for the original processing: Raw data were processed with SOAPnuke, discarding reads with adapters, uncalled bases, mean Phred below 15, or no exact constant-primer or identifier match. High-quality paired reads were merged with COPE v1.2.5, and unique nucleotide sequences were defined as clonotypes. MiTCR v1.1 was used to align the clonotypes against IMGT TRBV, TRBD and TRBJ reference segments. Analysis was restricted to V-J combinations with a frequency above 0.0001, which covered over 98% of repertoires. A TCS score was defined as the ratio of F50 (clonal expansion) to E x V (chaos), with BLOSUM62-based TCRdist applied between CDR3 peptides within each V-J. Welch's t-statistics and random forest reduced roughly 500 V-J features to 10 to 15, which were used in a naive Bayes classifier (R e1071). TCRdb ran its own pipeline on the public reads, namely fastp trimming at Q25 and MiXCR clone calling, and kept in-frame beta chains. Under each unique CDR3 protein, matching rows form one entry showing the most common genes and DNA. TCRdb's processing, not the authors', yielded these V and J calls. This sample comprises almost 600,000 distinct CDR3 sequences, over 11% of them detected only once. Roughly 6.2% of the sample is taken by the ten largest.

Hyperthyroidism patients were newly diagnosed, had a disease duration of under 2 months, and were aged 18 to 65 years. Patients with uncontrolled infections, other autoimmune diseases, pregnancy or lactation were excluded. Clinical symptoms, serum thyroxine and TRAb, thyroid ultrasound, and orbital computed tomography formed the basis for the diagnoses. Blood from progressor patients was drawn when they were first diagnosed with hyperthyroidism, before any ophthalmopathy symptoms appeared. Ficoll-Paque density gradient centrifugation was used to isolate PBMCs from approximately 11 ml of fresh peripheral blood. Progressor patients were initially diagnosed with Graves' hyperthyroidism and developed ophthalmopathy during follow-up. Total RNA was extracted with Trizol reagent, and quality was checked on an Agilent 2100 Bioanalyzer.

The receptor was isolated from a woman under 40 with Graves' hyperthyroidism that later progressed to Graves' ophthalmopathy. Input material: blood. Here the chain combines TRBV20-1 and TRBJ1-5; 9 nucleotides in the junction match TRBD1. CDR3 sequence: CSAQTGTGSNQPQHF. In nucleotide form, the sequence is TGCAGTGCGCAAACCGGGACAGGGTCCAATCAGCCCCAGCATTTT.